This T cell receptor beta chain emerged from a study of T-cell memory formation after mild COVID-19. Across the whole study: TCR clusters were mostly donor specific.

Whole-study results and caveats: Contracting clones from day 15 to 85 had balanced CD4/CD8; later expanders favoured CD4+. Memory from before infection featured some responding clones, which suggests cross-reactive memory joined. Among CD4+ contracting clones, most were CM and EM, and CD8+ ones EMRA.

Trimming removed 0 bases from V and 6 bases from J, with 14 bases in between. This CDR3 comprises 15 residues. The germline gives CDR1 LGHNA, CDR2 YSLEER. MiXCR, applied by TCRdb to the 5' RACE reads, yields one record per CDR3 protein. Altogether about 560,000 distinct CDR3 sequences are present, roughly 21% being singletons, with the ten largest covering around 8.4%. Of note for this clonotype: As yet, its antigen is unknown.

This TCR was sampled from an adult woman who had mild COVID-19 (a few samples of this study predate the infection). Cell type and time point are not known. The chain joins TRBV4-3 to TRBJ1-2; D unclear. The sequenced sample was PBMCs or a T cell subset sorted from them (not recorded which). CDR3 in amino acids: CASSQDEPRRNGYTF. The CDR3 bases are TGCGCCAGCAGCCAAGACGAGCCCAGGCGAAATGGCTACACCTTC.